This TCR beta chain was captured in a study of beta chain features in type 1 diabetes. Overall study results and limits: Over-representation of high TCR-expressing cells was a possible consequence of cDNA sequencing.

In this sample, this clone turned up a few times. Its target is not known. Germline V gene data show CDR1 as GTSNPN and CDR2 as SVGIG (reference sequence). V shed 5 bases, J shed 2 bases, and the junction held 5 bases outside the gene matches. CDR3 length equals 15 residues. The sequenced template was cDNA made from the entire isolated RNA. The repertoire was sequenced with immunoSEQ multiplex PCR; TCRdb's copy has only in-frame clones and lacks some. The repertoire holds 250,000 to 300,000 clones, with under 8.5% as singletons. Sequenced: central memory CD4+ T cells from blood. V is TRBV30 and J is TRBJ2-3, with 12 nucleotides matching TRBD2. The sequence was obtained from a young woman in good health. As DNA, the CDR3 is TGTGCCTGGTCCCGACTAGCGGGAGCCACAGATACGCAGTATTTT. Protein: CAWSRLAGATDTQYF. Supplemented by reference TRBV30 and TRBJ2-3, the full variable domain reads SQTIHQWPATLVQPVGSPLSLECTVEGTSNPNLYWYRQAAGRGLQLLFYSVGIGQISSEVPQNLSASRPQDRQFILSSKKLLLSDSGFYLCAWSRLAGATDTQYFGPGTRLTVL.